These T cell receptor beta chains were read from a single sample in a study of blood T cell repertoires in COVID-19. The data were produced by immunoSEQ multiplex PCR, yet TCRdb's version contains in-frame clones alone and is incomplete. This sample has 300,000 to 350,000 clones, with around nine tenths found just once. Sequenced input: peripheral blood. These TCRs come from a woman in her 70s with COVID-19, enrolled during active disease. CDR3s include the opening cysteine and the closing phenylalanine or tryptophan. D genes are given only for firm matches. Rows give clone size only sometimes, using once, few, many, or a class for an expanded clone.

D,J,V,size,DNA,CDR3
-,TRBJ1-3,TRBV30,-,TGTGCCTGGACCTTTGGCAGGCCCTACTCTGGAAACACCATATATTTT,CAWTFGRPYSGNTIYF
TRBD1,TRBJ1-1,TRBV5-1,-,TGCGCCAGCAGCTTTTCGACAGGGGGCCTTGAAGCTTTCTTT,CASSFSTGGLEAFF
-,TRBJ2-7,TRBV18,-,TGTGCCAGCTCACCGCAGAATTCATACGAGCAGTACTTC,CASSPQNSYEQYF
TRBD1,TRBJ1-6,TRBV28,-,TGTGCCAGCAGTGGAGAGACAGGGGGGGATTCACCCCTCCACTTT,CASSGETGGDSPLHF
-,TRBJ2-5,TRBV7-9,-,TGTGCCAGCAGAAAAGGCCCAGTCGGGGAGACCCAGTACTTC,CASRKGPVGETQYF
-,TRBJ2-7,TRBV27,-,TGTGCCAGCAGCCGTTACTCCCTGTCGGACGAGCAGTACTTC,CASSRYSLSDEQYF
-,TRBJ2-5,TRBV5-1,-,TGCGCCAGCAGCTCCGGCGGGTCAGAGACCCAGTACTTC,CASSSGGSETQYF
TRBD2,TRBJ2-7,TRBV28,-,TGTGCCAGCAGTTTACCCCGGGCTAGCGGGGGGCCTAAGCAGTACTTC,CASSLPRASGGPKQYF
TRBD2,TRBJ2-7,TRBV5-1,-,TGCGCCAGCAGCTGGACTAGCGGGGGGGCAAGGGAGCAGTACTTC,CASSWTSGGAREQYF
-,TRBJ1-2,TRBV29-1,-,TGCAGCGTTCCAAACCCCGGGGGAGGCTACACCTTC,CSVPNPGGGYTF
TRBD2,TRBJ2-7,TRBV27,-,TGTGCCAGCAGTTTCAGGAGCGGGGTCTCCTACGAGCAGTACTTC,CASSFRSGVSYEQYF
TRBD1,TRBJ1-1,TRBV29-1,-,TGCAGCGCTCGGACAGGGGTCGACACTGAAGCTTTCTTT,CSARTGVDTEAFF
TRBD1,TRBJ1-2,TRBV7-9,-,TGTGCCAGCAGCTTCGGACAGGCCGGCTATGGCTACACCTTC,CASSFGQAGYGYTF
-,TRBJ1-5,TRBV10-3,-,TGTGCCATCAGTGCGAAGGGGAGCAATCAGCCCCAGCATTTT,CAISAKGSNQPQHF
-,TRBJ1-1,TRBV4-1,-,TGCGCCAGCAGCCAATCCAGGACAGAAGCTTTCTTT,CASSQSRTEAFF
-,TRBJ1-5,TRBV28,-,TGTGCCAGCACCCCTCCCCCCAGGGTAAGAAGCAATCAGCCCCAGCATTTT,CASTPPPRVRSNQPQHF
-,TRBJ2-5,TRBV3-1/TRBV3-2,once,TGTGCCAGCAGCCAAGACTCGGAGGGGGCAGAGACCCAGTACTTC,CASSQDSEGAETQYF
-,TRBJ2-7,TRBV5-1,-,TGCGCCAGCAGCTTGGATGGCGGGGGCGGACGGGAGCAGTACTTC,CASSLDGGGGREQYF
-,TRBJ2-1,TRBV21-1,-,TGTGCCAGCAGCAAAGATAGCGGGGCTCGTCATGAGCAGTTCTTC,CASSKDSGARHEQFF
-,TRBJ1-4,TRBV19,-,TGTGCCAGTAGTTTAAAAAATGAAAAACTGTTTTTT,CASSLKNEKLFF
-,TRBJ1-1,TRBV19,-,TGTGCCACCCAGGACCATACAGGGATCAACACTGAAGCTTTCTTT,CATQDHTGINTEAFF
TRBD2,TRBJ2-5,TRBV5-6,-,TGTGCCAGCAGCTTTTTTCCAGGGAGGGACCAAGAGACCCAGTACTTC,CASSFFPGRDQETQYF
-,TRBJ1-3,TRBV2,once,TGTGCCAGCGCGGGAAACACCATATATTTT,CASAGNTIYF
-,TRBJ1-4,TRBV19,-,TGTGCCAGCACCGGGATAAAGGACGGTAATGAAAAACTGTTTTTT,CASTGIKDGNEKLFF
TRBD1,TRBJ2-5,TRBV10-3,-,TGTGCCATCAGCAGGGACAGGGGAGAGACCCAGTACTTC,CAISRDRGETQYF
TRBD2,TRBJ2-5,TRBV29-1,-,TGCAGCGTTCTGGGACTAGCGGGGGGGCTGGATTACCAAGAGACCCAGTACTTC,CSVLGLAGGLDYQETQYF
TRBD1,TRBJ2-2,TRBV11-2,-,TGTGCCAGCAGCCTTAGGGACAGGAACACCGGGGAGCTGTTTTTT,CASSLRDRNTGELFF
-,TRBJ2-2,TRBV11-3,-,TGTGCCAGCAGCTTGATGCAGGGTGGGGAGCTGTTTTTT,CASSLMQGGELFF
-,TRBJ1-1,TRBV4-3,-,TGCGCCAGCAGCCAAGGGACATTGAACACTGAAGCTTTCTTT,CASSQGTLNTEAFF
-,TRBJ1-1,TRBV6-2/TRBV6-3,-,TGTGCCAGCAGTAGGTCCGACAGTTTGAGTATTGCTTTCTTT,CASSRSDSLSIAFF
-,TRBJ2-3,TRBV5-4,-,TGTGCCAGCAGCTTGGGCGGGGCGAGCACAGATACGCAGTATTTT,CASSLGGASTDTQYF
-,TRBJ1-4,TRBV9,-,TGTGCCAGCAGCGTGTCGGTCACAACTAATGAAAAACTGTTTTTT,CASSVSVTTNEKLFF
TRBD1,TRBJ1-1,TRBV19,-,TGTGCCAGTAGTTGGACAGGGCGCGTCACTGAAGCTTTCTTT,CASSWTGRVTEAFF
TRBD1,TRBJ1-3,TRBV18,-,TGTGCCAGCTCACCGGACAGGTACCCCTCTGGAAACACCATATATTTT,CASSPDRYPSGNTIYF
-,TRBJ1-6,TRBV5-8,few,TGTGCCAGCAGCTCCGGACAGCTTAATTCACCCCTCCACTTT,CASSSGQLNSPLHF
TRBD2,TRBJ2-2,TRBV5-6,few,TGTGCCAGCAGCGCACTAGCGGGGGAAGTGATCGGGGAGCTGTTTTTT,CASSALAGEVIGELFF
-,TRBJ1-4,TRBV28,-,TGTGCCAGCAGTTTAACTCTCCAGGGGATCACGGAACTGTTTTTT,CASSLTLQGITELFF
-,TRBJ1-2,TRBV5-1,-,TGCGCCAGCAGCTTGGTGGGGGCGCAGGTTTATGGCTACACCTTC,CASSLVGAQVYGYTF
-,TRBJ1-3,TRBV28,few,TGTGCCAGCAGGAGGGGGTCTGGAAACACCATATATTTT,CASRRGSGNTIYF
TRBD2,TRBJ2-7,TRBV2,few,TGTGCCAGCAGGGGACTAGCGGGGAACTACGAGCAGTACTTC,CASRGLAGNYEQYF
-,TRBJ1-6,TRBV2,-,TGTGCCAGCAATCCTTACATAAATTCACCCCTCCACTTT,CASNPYINSPLHF
TRBD1,TRBJ1-2,TRBV5-6,-,TGTGCCAGCAGCTCTCCGGGACAGGCTAACTATGGCTACACCTTC,CASSSPGQANYGYTF
-,TRBJ1-3,TRBV9,-,TGTGCCAGCAGCCCCCGGACAGCTTCTGGAGACACCATATATTTT,CASSPRTASGDTIYF
TRBD2,TRBJ2-3,TRBV13,-,TGTGCCAGCAGCTCCAGAGCTAGCGGGGGGGCCTCAGATACGCAGTATTTT,CASSSRASGGASDTQYF
-,TRBJ2-4,TRBV7-9,-,TGTGCCAGCAGCTTAAGTACTTGGGCCAAAAACATTCAGTACTTC,CASSLSTWAKNIQYF
TRBD1,TRBJ2-1,TRBV3-1/TRBV3-2,-,TGTGCCAGCAGCCTCAGACAGGGACCCTACAATGAGCAGTTCTTC,CASSLRQGPYNEQFF
-,TRBJ2-2,TRBV7-2,-,TGTGCCAGCAGCTTGGTCGGGGGGAACACCGGGGAGCTGTTTTTT,CASSLVGGNTGELFF
TRBD2,TRBJ2-3,TRBV3-1/TRBV3-2,-,TGTGCCAGCAGCCAAGGGTCGAGCGGGGGGGCAACAGATACGCAGTATTTT,CASSQGSSGGATDTQYF
TRBD1,TRBJ1-5,TRBV28,-,TGTGCCATCAGACAGGGGAGTCAGCCCCAGCATTTT,CAIRQGSQPQHF
-,TRBJ1-2,TRBV2,-,TGTGCCAGCAGTGAATCCAGGGGAAAGGATGGCTACACCTTC,CASSESRGKDGYTF
TRBD1,TRBJ2-7,TRBV9,once,TGTGCCAGCAGCTCCGGGACAGGGACATACGAGCAGTACTTC,CASSSGTGTYEQYF
TRBD1,TRBJ2-5,TRBV7-2,-,TGTGCCAGCAGCCCAGGGACAGGAAGGGAGACCCAGTACTTC,CASSPGTGRETQYF
-,TRBJ2-7,TRBV29-1,-,TGCAGCGTTGAACCTGCGGGGAGGGGGGAGCAGTACTTC,CSVEPAGRGEQYF
TRBD1,TRBJ2-6,TRBV7-8,-,TGTGCCAGCAGCTTGGGACAGACTGGGGCCAACGTCCTGACTTTC,CASSLGQTGANVLTF
-,TRBJ1-2,TRBV5-1,-,TGCGCCAGCAGCTTGGCAGGGGTCGGCTATGGCTACACCTTC,CASSLAGVGYGYTF
-,TRBJ2-3,TRBV19,-,TGTGCCAGTAGTATTCTGGCAACCACAGATACGCAGTATTTT,CASSILATTDTQYF
TRBD2,TRBJ2-3,TRBV2,once,TGTGCCAGCAGTTCTTTACGGGGAACTAGCGGGGGGAAGACAGATACGCAGTATTTT,CASSSLRGTSGGKTDTQYF